The rows below give T cell receptor beta chains drawn from one sample of a study of CD4 T cells in relation to SARS-CoV-2 and coronaviruses. No antigen is known for these receptors. The protocol was immunoSEQ multiplex PCR, while the TCRdb copy is restricted to in-frame clones and leaves out a portion. The repertoire holds about 36,000 clones, with about four fifths as singletons. Sequencing input: naive CD4+ T cells from PBMCs, cultured in vitro. All receptors derive from an adult with COVID-19. The CDR3 runs from the conserved cysteine through the conserved F or W. D genes are given only for firm matches. Size is omitted from some rows. Given values are once, few, many or a class for expanded clones.

J gene | V gene | clone size | D gene | CDR3 DNA | CDR3 protein
TRBJ2-3 | TRBV24-1 | once | NA | TGTGCCACCAGCGTTTCCACAGATACGCAGTATTTT | CATSVSTDTQYF
TRBJ1-3 | TRBV18 | NA | NA | TGTGCCAGCTCACCACGGATCACCAGGGGCTTTGGAAACACCATATATTTT | CASSPRITRGFGNTIYF
TRBJ2-7 | TRBV10-3 | NA | TRBD2 | TGTGCCATCAGTGACTGGGGGGGGAATAAATACGAGCAGTACTTC | CAISDWGGNKYEQYF
TRBJ2-6 | TRBV2 | NA | NA | TGTGCCAGCCGCCGGCGGGCAGGGACTCCCTCTGGGGCCAACGTCCTGACTTTC | CASRRRAGTPSGANVLTF
TRBJ2-1 | TRBV5-1 | NA | TRBD2 | TGCGCCAGCAGCTTTGCTAGCGGGCTCAATGAGCAGTTCTTC | CASSFASGLNEQFF
TRBJ2-1 | TRBV7-3 | NA | TRBD2 | TGTGCCAGCAGCTTAACAATAGCGGGAGGGGAGCAGTTCTTC | CASSLTIAGGEQFF
TRBJ2-7 | TRBV20-1 | NA | TRBD2 | TGCAGTGCTAGTGAGGGACTAGCGGGAGCCGGGCAGTACTTC | CSASEGLAGAGQYF
TRBJ2-7 | TRBV6-5 | NA | TRBD1 | TGTGCCAGCAGCGCGGACAGGGGTCGCGAGCAGTACTTC | CASSADRGREQYF
TRBJ2-7 | TRBV28 | NA | NA | TGTGCCAGCAGTCTCCCGGGATCCTACGAGCAGTACTTC | CASSLPGSYEQYF
TRBJ2-7 | TRBV6-2/TRBV6-3 | NA | NA | TGTGCCAGCAGTTACTCGGCGCGGAGTACCTACGAGCAGTACTTC | CASSYSARSTYEQYF
TRBJ1-3 | TRBV7-2 | once | NA | TGTGCCAGCAGCCCAGGAAACACCATATATTTT | CASSPGNTIYF
TRBJ2-1 | TRBV18 | NA | TRBD1 | TGTGCCAGCTCACCGAGGACAGGGGGCTACAATGAGCAGTTCTTC | CASSPRTGGYNEQFF
TRBJ2-7 | TRBV9 | NA | TRBD2 | TGTGCCAGCAGCGTAGGACTAGCGGGAAACTCCTACGAGCAGTACTTC | CASSVGLAGNSYEQYF
TRBJ1-4 | TRBV6-5 | few | NA | TGTGCCAGCACCAATAATGAAAAACTGTTTTTT | CASTNNEKLFF
TRBJ2-7 | TRBV7-2 | NA | TRBD1 | TGTGCCAGCAGCTTACCGGACAGGGGTTTATACGAGCAGTACTTC | CASSLPDRGLYEQYF
TRBJ2-7 | TRBV6-6 | NA | NA | TGTGCCAGCAGTTACTCCCAGGGGATCTACGAGCAGTACTTC | CASSYSQGIYEQYF
TRBJ1-4 | TRBV30 | NA | NA | TGTGCCTGGAGCGGGAGGTTTGAAAAACTGTTTTTT | CAWSGRFEKLFF
TRBJ2-3 | TRBV10-3 | NA | NA | TGTGCCATCAGTGAGGTACAGACGGGTACGCAGTATTTT | CAISEVQTGTQYF
TRBJ2-7 | TRBV2 | NA | TRBD1 | TGTGCCAGCGCCCGGACAGGGGGCCTCTACGAGCAGTACTTC | CASARTGGLYEQYF
TRBJ2-7 | TRBV6-5 | NA | TRBD2 | TGTGCCAGCAGCCGGACTAGCGGGATAGCCGAGCAGTACTTC | CASSRTSGIAEQYF
TRBJ2-7 | TRBV5-1 | NA | TRBD2 | TGCGCCAGCGCTCGACTAGCGGGCGGCAACTACGAGCAGTACTTC | CASARLAGGNYEQYF
TRBJ1-4 | TRBV7-2 | few | NA | TGTGCCAGCAGCTTAGCTAGCTTGGAGGAAAAACTGTTTTTT | CASSLASLEEKLFF
TRBJ2-1 | TRBV7-2 | NA | NA | TGTGCCAGCAGCTTAGAGGCTAGCGCGGCCTACAATGAGCAGTTCTTC | CASSLEASAAYNEQFF
TRBJ1-1 | TRBV18 | few | NA | TGTGCCAGCTCACCCCAGCTTAACACTGAAGCTTTCTTT | CASSPQLNTEAFF
TRBJ1-2 | TRBV7-9 | NA | NA | TGTGCCAGCAGCTTACCAGCCGAAACCTATGGCTACACCTTC | CASSLPAETYGYTF
TRBJ1-4 | TRBV29-1 | NA | TRBD1 | TGCAGCGTCGGGGACAGTGAAAAACTGTTTTTT | CSVGDSEKLFF
TRBJ2-1 | TRBV10-2 | NA | TRBD2 | TGCGCCAGCAGTGAACTAGCGGGGAACAATGAGCAGTTCTTC | CASSELAGNNEQFF
TRBJ2-1 | TRBV7-8 | few | NA | TGTGCCAGCAGCTGGGCTGGGCCCTACAATGAGCAGTTCTTC | CASSWAGPYNEQFF
TRBJ2-1 | TRBV25-1 | NA | TRBD2 | TGTGCCAGCAGTTCGACTAGCGGCGAGGGGTCCTACAATGAGCAGTTCTTC | CASSSTSGEGSYNEQFF